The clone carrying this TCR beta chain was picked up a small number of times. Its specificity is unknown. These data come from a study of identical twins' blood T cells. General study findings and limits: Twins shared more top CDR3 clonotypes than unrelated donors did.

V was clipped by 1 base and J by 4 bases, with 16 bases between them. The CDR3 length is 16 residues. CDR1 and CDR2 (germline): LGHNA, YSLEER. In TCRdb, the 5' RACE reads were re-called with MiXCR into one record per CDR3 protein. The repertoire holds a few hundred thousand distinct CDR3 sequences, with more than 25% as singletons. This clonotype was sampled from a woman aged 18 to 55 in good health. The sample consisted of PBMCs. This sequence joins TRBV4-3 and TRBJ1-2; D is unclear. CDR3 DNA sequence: TGCGCCAGCAGCCAAGTTATCGGAGCCTCACCCTATGGCTACACCTTC. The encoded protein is CASSQVIGASPYGYTF.